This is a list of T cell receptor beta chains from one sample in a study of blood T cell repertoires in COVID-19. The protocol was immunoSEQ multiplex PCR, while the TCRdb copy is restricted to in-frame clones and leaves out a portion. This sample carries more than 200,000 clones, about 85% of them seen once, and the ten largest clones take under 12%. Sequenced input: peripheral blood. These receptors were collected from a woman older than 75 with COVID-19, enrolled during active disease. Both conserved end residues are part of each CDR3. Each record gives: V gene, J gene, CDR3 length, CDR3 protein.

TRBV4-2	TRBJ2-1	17	CASSQDATSGGRDEQFF
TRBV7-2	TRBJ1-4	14	CASSNRGFNEKLFF
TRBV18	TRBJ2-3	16	CASSPRTSGNTDTQYF
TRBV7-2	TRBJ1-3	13	CASSPGGGNTIYF
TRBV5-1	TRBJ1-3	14	CASSLSPVGNTIYF
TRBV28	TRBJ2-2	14	CASTPSIKTGELFF
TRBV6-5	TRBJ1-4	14	CASSPTGVGEKLFF
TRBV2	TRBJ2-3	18	CASSEARGLAGSTDTQYF
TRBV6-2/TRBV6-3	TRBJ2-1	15	CASSYLRGVYNEQFF
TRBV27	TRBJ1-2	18	CASSLDGQGLGGGYGYTF
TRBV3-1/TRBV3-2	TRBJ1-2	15	CASSPRGLTTYGYTF
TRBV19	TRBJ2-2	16	CASSIRGTSNTGELFF
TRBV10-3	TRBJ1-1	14	CAISEGTGDTEAFF
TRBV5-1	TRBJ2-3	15	CASTLDGRDTDTQYF
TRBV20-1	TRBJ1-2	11	CSASTNYGYTF
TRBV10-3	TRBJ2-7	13	CAIKGGTGYEQYF
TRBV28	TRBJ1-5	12	CAATVSNQPQHF
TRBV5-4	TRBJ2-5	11	CATGLRETQYF
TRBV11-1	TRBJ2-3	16	CASSLLGGTSTDTQYF
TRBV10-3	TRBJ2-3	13	CASRQGVTDTQYF
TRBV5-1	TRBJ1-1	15	CASSPLGGANTEAFF
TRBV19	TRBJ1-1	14	CASRQGTGFTEAFF
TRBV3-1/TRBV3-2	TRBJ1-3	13	CASSQVTGNTIYF
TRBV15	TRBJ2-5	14	CATSRGGGRETQYF
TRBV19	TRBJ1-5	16	CASSIQTRGSNQPQHF
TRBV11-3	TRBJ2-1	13	CASSSDSYNEQFF
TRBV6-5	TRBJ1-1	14	CASSRTGGLTEAFF
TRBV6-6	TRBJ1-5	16	CASSYSGQGPYQPQHF
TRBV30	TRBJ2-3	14	CACYTTGTGDTQYF
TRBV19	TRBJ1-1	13	CASSQQANTEAFF
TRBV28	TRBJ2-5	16	CASSSPGTASQETQYF
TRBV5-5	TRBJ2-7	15	CASTALGQGFYEQYF
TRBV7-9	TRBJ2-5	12	CLGGVLEETQYF
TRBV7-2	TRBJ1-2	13	CASSFAANYGYTF
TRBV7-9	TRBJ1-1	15	CASSTTGLGITEAFF
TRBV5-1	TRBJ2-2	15	CASSLGSGSTGELFF
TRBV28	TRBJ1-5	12	CASSLLSQPQHF
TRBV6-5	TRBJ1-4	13	CASRNPTREKLFF
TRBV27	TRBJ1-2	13	CASSLGTGIGYTF
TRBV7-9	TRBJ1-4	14	CASSPRGQGEKLFF
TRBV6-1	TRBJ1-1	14	CASSEKHLNTEAFF
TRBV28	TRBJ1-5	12	CASGGVGQPQHF
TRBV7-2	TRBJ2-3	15	CASSVSGGGTDTQYF
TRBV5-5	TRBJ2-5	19	CASSQGTRDRGNRQETQYF
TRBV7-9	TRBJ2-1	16	CASSLSLAGGLNEQFF
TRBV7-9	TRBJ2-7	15	CASSRGDRGLYEQYF
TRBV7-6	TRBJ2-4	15	CASSLDGLAKNIQYF
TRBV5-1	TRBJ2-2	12	CASSAGDGELFF
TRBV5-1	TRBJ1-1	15	CASSYGQRGNTEAFF